This TCR beta chain was sequenced during a study of T cell clonality in common variable immunodeficiency. Findings and caveats of the study: CVID subjects shared fewer TCRbeta clones than healthy controls did. CVID subjects showed higher TCRbeta clonality than healthy controls.

There are many counts of this clone. The antigen is unknown. The DNA ends 3 residues before the CDR3 does, and the rest of the CDR3 is filled in from the germline J gene. Losses at the gene ends were 6 bases for V and 4 bases for J; bases not matched to a gene: 11. CDR3 length: 15 amino acids. From germline, CDR1 is DFQATT and CDR2 SNEGSKA (reference sequence). TCRdb's table, derived via immunoSEQ multiplex PCR, lists solely in-frame clones and lacks some. The profile covers around 45,000 clones, none occurring a single time. This rearrangement joins TRBV20-1 to TRBJ2-1; 8 nucleotides agree with TRBD2. The clonotype comes from a person aged 18 to 70 in good health. Sequenced input: peripheral blood mononuclear cells. The CDR3 loop is CSAEDYSGAYNEQFF. The CDR3 DNA, read in part, is TGCAGTGCGGAGGACTATAGCGGGGCTTACAATGAG.